One sample yielded the 18 T cell receptor beta chains listed below, sequenced in a study of T cell responses to AZD1222 COVID-19 vaccine. Sequencing was performed with immunoSEQ multiplex PCR; in TCRdb, only in-frame clones are kept and a portion is missing. The sample includes approximately 79,000 clones, around nine tenths of them seen just once. The sample consisted of peripheral blood, taken on day 0 of AZD1222 vaccination. The receptors come from an adult in good health.

This clone was counted once. The V call is TRBV5-1, the J call TRBJ2-5; D might be TRBD1 (5 bases). The germline gives CDR1 SGHRS, CDR2 YFSETQ. V dropped 0 bases and J dropped 3 bases, with 12 bases sitting between them. The CDR3 totals 15 residues. The CDR3 region is CASSLAVTGEETQYF. The CDR3 DNA reads as TGCGCCAGCAGCTTGGCCGTTACAGGAGAAGAGACCCAGTACTTC. Full variable domain (outside the CDR3, taken from reference TRBV5-1 and TRBJ2-5): KAGVTQTPRYLIKTRGQQVTLSCSPISGHRSVSWYQQTPGQGLQFLFEYFSETQRNKGNFPGRFSGRQFSNSRSEMNVSTLELGDSALYLCASSLAVTGEETQYFGPGTRLLVL.

This clone was seen more than once but under ten times. The chain is built from TRBV9 and TRBJ2-1; TRBD2 aligns across 9 bases. This CDR3 is built from 15 residues. The V segment lost 0 bases and the J segment 7 bases; nucleotides outside the gene matches: 5. Germline V gene sequence: CDR1 SGDLS, CDR2 YYNGEE. In DNA, the CDR3 is TGTGCCAGCAGCGTAGTCGGAACTAGCGGGAATGAGCAGTTCTTC. Translated, it gives CASSVVGTSGNEQFF.

The genes are TRBV19 and TRBJ1-5; D is perhaps TRBD1 (6 bases). V was trimmed by 3 bases and J by 5 bases, leaving 14 bases between them. CDR1 is LNHDA and CDR2 is SQIVND in the germline V gene (reference sequence). The CDR3 is 15 residues long. CDR3 in amino acids: CASSMGGGADQPQHF. The CDR3 nucleotides read TGTGCCAGTAGTATGGGCGGGGGCGCTGATCAGCCCCAGCATTTT.

On this clone itself: The same CDR3 arises from other DNA sequences in this sample as well. This chain uses TRBV4-2 with TRBJ2-3; 13 bases fit TRBD2. The CDR3 loop spans 19 amino acids. Germline assignment: CDR1 LGHNA and CDR2 YNFKEQ. V lost 1 base to trimming and J lost 0 bases; unmatched junction nucleotides: 7. CDR3 region: CASSQGLAGGATSTDTQYF. Here the CDR3 DNA reads TGTGCCAGCAGCCAAGGACTAGCGGGGGGAGCAACTAGCACAGATACGCAGTATTTT.

The chain recombines TRBV28 with TRBJ2-1, with TRBD2 identical over 8 bases. The junction had 5 bases not matched to a gene; V was cut back by 3 bases and J by 4 bases. The germline V gene has CDR1 MDHEN and CDR2 SYDVKM. The CDR3 has 15 residues. The CDR3 bases are TGTGCCAGCAGTTTTTGGACTAGCATATACAATGAGCAGTTCTTC. Protein: CASSFWTSIYNEQFF.

The chain uses TRBV5-1 and TRBJ1-1; TRBD1 is a possible D gene (6 bases). The CDR3 consists of 14 residues. The V end lost 5 bases, the J end lost 1 base, and 12 bases lay between the germline ends. Germline V lookup: CDR1 SGHRS, CDR2 YFSETQ. The CDR3 DNA reads TGCGCCAGCAGGGCCACAGGGTCGAACACTGAAGCTTTCTTT. It translates to CASRATGSNTEAFF. The full variable domain, its missing parts supplied by reference TRBV5-1 and TRBJ1-1, is KAGVTQTPRYLIKTRGQQVTLSCSPISGHRSVSWYQQTPGQGLQFLFEYFSETQRNKGNFPGRFSGRQFSNSRSEMNVSTLELGDSALYLCASRATGSNTEAFFGQGTRLTVV.

The sample holds one count of this clone. The chain employs TRBV6-4 and TRBJ2-1, with 10 bases identical to TRBD2. The CDR3 has 17 amino acids. Germline values: CDR1 MRHNA, CDR2 SNTAGT. J gave up 4 bases and V 5 bases, and 11 bases lay outside the gene matches. DNA of the CDR3: TGTGCCAGCAGTACACGTGCTAGCGGGAGTCTTTACAATGAGCAGTTCTTC. Translation: CASSTRASGSLYNEQFF.

The rearrangement joins TRBV9 to TRBJ2-7, with TRBD1 matching over 8 bases. The CDR3 runs to 15 residues. V was clipped by 3 bases and J by 3 bases; unmatched bases: 8. Germline CDR1 is SGDLS and CDR2 is YYNGEE. The CDR3 nucleotides read TGTGCCAGCAGCGAGTCCGGGACAGGACTCTACGAGCAGTACTTC. It specifies CASSESGTGLYEQYF. Together with reference TRBV9 and TRBJ2-7, the CDR3 gives the full variable domain: DSGVTQTPKHLITATGQRVTLRCSPRSGDLSVYWYQQSLDQGLQFLIQYYNGEERAKGNILERFSAQQFPDLHSELNLSSLELGDSALYFCASSESGTGLYEQYFGPGTRLTVT.

The chain joins TRBV6-5 to TRBJ2-7; 9 nucleotides agree with TRBD1. The CDR3 is made up of 14 amino acids. CDR1 MNHEY and CDR2 SVGAGI come from the germline V gene. Trimming cost V 11 bases and J 2 bases; bases outside gene matches: 10. CDR3 in DNA: TGTGCCGAATCCGGGACAGGGAATACCTACGAGCAGTACGTC. It encodes CAESGTGNTYEQYV.

The V and J genes are TRBV19 and TRBJ2-7, with TRBD1 matching over 10 bases. Germline-derived CDR1 and CDR2 are LNHDA and SQIVND (reference sequence). The CDR3 is 15 residues long. The V gene end was trimmed by 4 bases and the J gene end by 5 bases; junction bases not matched to a gene: 8. The CDR3 loop is CASSTRDRGGHEQYF. In DNA form, the CDR3 reads TGTGCCAGTAGTACCCGGGACAGGGGAGGCCACGAGCAGTACTTC.

The chain combines TRBV7-9 with TRBJ2-7; D not certain. The V gene's germline CDR1 is SEHNR and CDR2 FQNEAQ (reference sequence). This CDR3 has 15 residues. The V end was cut by 3 bases, the J end by 3 bases, with 15 bases between. The CDR3: CASSFVSSSLYEQYF. The DNA for the CDR3 is TGTGCCAGCAGCTTTGTGAGCTCCAGCCTCTACGAGCAGTACTTC.

V gene TRBV2 combines with J gene TRBJ1-4; TRBD1 is a possible D gene (5 bases). With 3 bases removed from V and 8 bases from J, the gap between germline ends came to 13 bases. CDR1 and CDR2 (germline): SNHLY, FYNNEI. There are 14 residues in the CDR3. The CDR3 bases are TGTGCCAGCAGTGACGTTTCGGGGGGGGAAAAACTGTTTTTT. It yields the protein CASSDVSGGEKLFF.

J is TRBJ1-1 and V is TRBV7-6; D not resolved. V lost 1 base, J lost 5 bases, and 11 bases lay in between. Germline CDR1 is SGHVS and CDR2 is FNYEAQ. The CDR3 extends over 14 amino acids. The CDR3: CASSLEDLGTEAFF. CDR3 DNA sequence: TGTGCCAGCAGCTTAGAGGATCTGGGGACTGAAGCTTTCTTT.

The genes are TRBV3-1 (or the pseudogene TRBV3-2) and TRBJ1-2; D is unresolved. V gave up 2 bases and J gave up 8 bases, with 12 bases separating them. The germline gives CDR1 LGHDT, CDR2 YNNKEL (reference sequence). The CDR3 runs to 13 residues. CDR3 coding DNA: TGTGCCAGCAGCCAAAATCGGGTGGGCGGCTACACCTTC. Translated, it gives CASSQNRVGGYTF.

V gene TRBV9 combines with J gene TRBJ2-3; 10 bases agree with TRBD2. Germline V gene lookup returns CDR1 SGDLS and CDR2 YYNGEE. Trimming removed 4 bases from V and 8 bases from J; junction bases left unmatched: 16. CDR3 length equals 17 residues. The CDR3 is CASSHSSWGLAGATQYF. CDR3 nucleotide sequence: TGTGCCAGCAGCCACTCCTCCTGGGGCCTAGCGGGAGCTACGCAGTATTTT.

J is TRBJ2-6 and V is TRBV27; a weak D match, TRBD1 (6 bases). Germline lookup yields CDR1 MNHEY and CDR2 SMNVEV (reference sequence). The V gene lost 2 bases and the J gene lost 1 base, with 6 bases spanning the gap. This CDR3 is built from 15 residues. The CDR3 sequence: CASSLQGSGANVLTF. The CDR3 bases are TGTGCCAGCAGTTTACAGGGGTCTGGGGCCAACGTCCTGACTTTC.

The chain has TRBV11-2 and TRBJ1-2; 9 nucleotides match TRBD1. The trim removed 4 bases at V and 7 bases at J, leaving 10 bases unmatched. This CDR3 contains 15 residues. CDR1 SGHAT and CDR2 FQNNGV come from the germline V gene. The CDR3 protein is CASSYPGTGTGGYTF. DNA of the CDR3: TGTGCCAGCAGCTACCCCGGGACAGGGACTGGTGGCTACACCTTC.

This clone was counted between two and nine times. The rearrangement joins TRBV18 to TRBJ2-5; 8 bases agree with TRBD1. This CDR3 comprises 16 residues. Unmatched junction bases numbered 7, after V lost 2 bases and J lost 2 bases. The germline V gene encodes CDR1 KGHSH and CDR2 LQKENI. The CDR3 region is CASSPGGTGIQETQYF. CDR3 coding DNA: TGTGCCAGCTCACCAGGCGGGACAGGCATACAAGAGACCCAGTACTTC.